What follows are 18 T cell receptor beta chains derived from one specimen sequenced in a study of blood T cell repertoires in COVID-19. Method: immunoSEQ multiplex PCR; TCRdb's copy keeps in-frame clones and lacks some. The table has 37,000 or so clones, approximately 91% seen once. Sequences were obtained from peripheral blood. All receptors come from a human donor in a cohort sampled during active COVID-19.

V is TRBV18 and J is TRBJ1-2; D not resolved. The CDR3 covers 12 residues. Germline-derived CDR1 and CDR2 are KGHSH and LQKENI. V was pared by 3 bases and J by 0 bases, with 2 bases between. The CDR3 loop is CASSPSNYGYTF. As DNA, the CDR3 is TGTGCCAGCTCACCCTCTAACTATGGCTACACCTTC.

The chain is built from TRBV7-2 and TRBJ2-7; 9 bases are a match to TRBD2. This CDR3 comprises 15 residues. Germline V gene lookup returns CDR1 SGHTA and CDR2 FQGNSA. V was clipped by 4 bases and J by 0 bases; unmatched bases: 4. CDR3 DNA sequence: TGTGCCAGCAGCTCGACTAGCGGTAGCTCCTACGAGCAGTACTTC. Its protein is CASSSTSGSSYEQYF.

The rearrangement uses TRBV6-2 or TRBV6-3 and TRBJ2-1, with TRBD2 matching over 10 bases. V lost 4 bases and J lost 7; bases outside the gene matches: 13. The CDR3 consists of 17 residues. CDR1 and CDR2 from the germline V gene are MNHEY and SVGEGT. Here the CDR3 reads CASSLRLTSGVLNEQFF. CDR3 DNA sequence: TGTGCCAGCAGTTTGAGGCTTACTAGCGGGGTTTTGAATGAGCAGTTCTTC.

The rearrangement joins TRBV24-1 to TRBJ2-1; 8 nucleotides match TRBD2. There are 16 residues in the CDR3. CDR1 is KGHDR and CDR2 is SFDVKD in the germline V gene. V was pared by 2 bases and J by 5 bases, with 7 bases of the junction left unmatched. The CDR3 protein is CATSDSEAGVNNEQFF. The CDR3 nucleotides read TGTGCCACCAGTGATTCTGAAGCGGGAGTTAACAATGAGCAGTTCTTC.

The chain recombines TRBV30 with TRBJ2-1, with 10 bases identical to TRBD2. CDR3 length equals 14 residues. Germline CDR1 reads GTSNPN; CDR2 reads SVGIG (reference sequence). V lost 5 bases, J lost 0 bases, and 1 base stayed unmatched. CDR3 nucleotides: TGTGCCTGGGGACTAGCGGCCTCCTACAATGAGCAGTTCTTC. It encodes CAWGLAASYNEQFF.

This sequence joins TRBV20-1 and TRBJ1-2; D is unresolved. V was shortened by 3 bases and J by 0 bases, with 8 bases between the two germline ends. Germline V lookup: CDR1 DFQATT, CDR2 SNEGSKA (reference sequence). CDR3 length: 13 residues. The CDR3: CSASYPANYGYTF. The CDR3, as DNA: TGCAGTGCTAGTTATCCCGCTAACTATGGCTACACCTTC.

This clone was picked up one time. V usage is TRBV19 and J usage is TRBJ1-5; no reliable D call. The germline V gene encodes CDR1 LNHDA and CDR2 SQIVND (reference sequence). The germline V and J ends were trimmed by 7 bases and 0 bases, with 16 bases remaining between them. CDR3 size: 16 residues. The CDR3 reads CASTLHKAASNQPQHF. DNA for the CDR3: TGTGCCAGTACACTACACAAGGCCGCTAGCAATCAGCCCCAGCATTTT.

The chain recombines TRBV19 with TRBJ2-7; D uncertain. The CDR3 is 15 residues long. Trimming stripped 6 bases from V and 7 bases from J, with 22 bases between. CDR1 is LNHDA, CDR2 SQIVND, per germline (reference sequence). The CDR3 reads CASSLGEGLPGEQYF. The CDR3 coding sequence is TGTGCCAGTAGCCTAGGTGAAGGCCTCCCCGGGGAGCAGTACTTC.

Comment on this clone: The same CDR3 can be traced to other DNA sequences in this sample. V is TRBV18 and J is TRBJ2-2, with 11 nucleotides matching TRBD2. Germline values: CDR1 KGHSH, CDR2 LQKENI. J lost 3 bases, V lost 6 bases, and 3 bases had no gene match. There are 15 residues in the CDR3. CDR3 in DNA: TGTGCCAGCTCGCCGGGACTAGCGGACACCGGGGAGCTGTTTTTT. Encoded protein: CASSPGLADTGELFF. Based on the CDR3 plus reference TRBV18 and TRBJ2-2, the full variable domain is NAGVMQNPRHLVRRRGQEARLRCSPMKGHSHVYWYRQLPEEGLKFMVYLQKENIIDESGMPKERFSAEFPKEGPSILRIQQVVRGDSAAYFCASSPGLADTGELFFGEGSRLTVL.

J is TRBJ1-4 and V is TRBV5-1, with D possibly matching TRBD1 (5 bases). V lost 2 bases to trimming and J lost 5 bases, with 10 bases between them. CDR3 length: 14 amino acids. Germline V gene sequence: CDR1 SGHRS, CDR2 YFSETQ. CDR3 coding DNA: TGCGCCAGCAGCTTCGGGGGATCGAATGAAAAACTGTTTTTT. Amino acid sequence: CASSFGGSNEKLFF.

This rearrangement joins TRBV18 to TRBJ1-5, with a weak D call TRBD1 (5 bases). In germline, CDR1 is KGHSH, CDR2 LQKENI. The V end lost 1 base, the J end lost 2 bases, and 18 bases lay between the germline ends. CDR3 length: 18 amino acids. Here the CDR3 DNA reads TGTGCCAGCTCACCACGCGTCTTAGGGGCGGCGGGCAATCAGCCCCAGCATTTT. Translating it yields CASSPRVLGAAGNQPQHF. Combining the CDR3 with reference TRBV18 and TRBJ1-5 gives the whole variable domain NAGVMQNPRHLVRRRGQEARLRCSPMKGHSHVYWYRQLPEEGLKFMVYLQKENIIDESGMPKERFSAEFPKEGPSILRIQQVVRGDSAAYFCASSPRVLGAAGNQPQHFGDGTRLSIL.

The genes are TRBV19 and TRBJ2-7, with D tentatively TRBD1 (6 bases). The germline CDR1 and CDR2 sequences are LNHDA and SQIVND (reference sequence). The V end lost 6 bases, the J end lost 2 bases, and 17 bases lay between the germline ends. This CDR3 contains 15 residues. The CDR3: CASSHGSGHPYEQYF. The DNA of the CDR3 is TGTGCCAGTAGCCATGGGTCGGGACATCCCTACGAGCAGTACTTC.

V and J are TRBV11-2 and TRBJ2-1; TRBD2 agrees at 12 bases. Germline V gene sequence: CDR1 SGHAT, CDR2 FQNNGV. The CDR3 is 16 residues long. The V gene end was trimmed by 5 bases and the J gene end by 4 bases; junction bases not matched to a gene: 6. The CDR3 is CASSPRTSGAYNEQFF. CDR3 sequence (DNA): TGTGCCAGCAGCCCGAGGACTAGCGGGGCGTACAATGAGCAGTTCTTC.

The chain uses TRBV19 and TRBJ2-1, with 10 bases lining up with TRBD1. The CDR3 totals 15 residues. CDR1 LNHDA and CDR2 SQIVND come from the germline V gene (reference sequence). With 7 bases clipped from V and 0 bases from J, the junction kept 3 bases outside the gene matches. The CDR3 loop reads CASIRTGGSYNEQFF. The DNA for the CDR3 is TGTGCCAGTATTCGGACAGGGGGCTCCTACAATGAGCAGTTCTTC.

V gene TRBV2 combines with J gene TRBJ1-4; D ambiguous. Trimming shortened V by 0 bases and J by 8 bases, and 10 bases separated the two germline ends. Per the germline V gene, CDR1 is SNHLY and CDR2 is FYNNEI. This CDR3 spans 14 amino acids. The chain's CDR3 is CASSEALAGEKLFF. CDR3 DNA: TGTGCCAGCAGTGAAGCGCTGGCCGGGGAAAAACTGTTTTTT.

The rearrangement uses TRBV5-1 and TRBJ2-1, with 7 bases aligning to TRBD1. The CDR3 length is 15 residues. The germline gives CDR1 SGHRS, CDR2 YFSETQ. The J segment lost 0 bases and the V segment lost 2 bases, leaving 2 bases of the junction unmatched. The CDR3: CASSLQGSSYNEQFF. Here the CDR3 DNA reads TGCGCCAGCAGCTTACAGGGGAGCTCCTACAATGAGCAGTTCTTC.

The V gene is TRBV6-5, the J gene TRBJ1-1, with TRBD1 identical over 7 bases. Germline CDR1 is MNHEY and CDR2 is SVGAGI. V shed 0 bases, J shed 12 bases, and the junction held 7 bases outside the gene matches. The length of the CDR3 is 13 residues. CDR3 residues: CASSYSKGGTSFF. CDR3 nucleotide sequence: TGTGCCAGCAGTTACTCGAAAGGGGGCACCTCTTTCTTT.

The V and J genes are TRBV19 and TRBJ1-1; possible D gene TRBD1, 6 bases. This CDR3 has 15 residues. CDR1 and CDR2 (germline): LNHDA, SQIVND (reference sequence). Trimming took 3 bases from V and 5 from J, leaving 16 bases between them. The CDR3 DNA reads as TGTGCCAGTAGTATGTCGAGGGGGGGCCGAACTGAAGCTTTCTTT. This codes for CASSMSRGGRTEAFF.